The table lists the clone carrying this T cell receptor (beta chain) with a few counts. This entry is derived from a study of identical twins. CDR1 and CDR2 (germline): MNHEY, SVGEGT. Unmatched junction bases numbered 5, after V lost 2 bases and J lost 0 bases. The CDR3 consists of 18 residues. A template switching step contributed a universal primer site, while unique molecular identifiers were present in the cDNA. From the 5' RACE reads, TCRdb called clonotypes with MiXCR, one entry per CDR3 protein. The sample carries about 920,000 distinct CDR3 sequences, 9% to 15% recorded once. This sample also appeared in a second study, on yellow fever vaccine responses in identical twins. This second report adds: After vaccination, twins' T cell response reportedly seemed partly convergent, partly personalized.

The genes are TRBV6-2 or TRBV6-3 and TRBJ2-5; TRBD2 agrees at 14 bases. This sequence originates from a woman younger than 30 in good health. Sequenced material: PBMCs. The CDR3 here is CASSYTGTSGGNQETQYF. As DNA, the CDR3 is TGTGCCAGCAGTTACACCGGGACTAGCGGGGGAAACCAAGAGACCCAGTACTTC.